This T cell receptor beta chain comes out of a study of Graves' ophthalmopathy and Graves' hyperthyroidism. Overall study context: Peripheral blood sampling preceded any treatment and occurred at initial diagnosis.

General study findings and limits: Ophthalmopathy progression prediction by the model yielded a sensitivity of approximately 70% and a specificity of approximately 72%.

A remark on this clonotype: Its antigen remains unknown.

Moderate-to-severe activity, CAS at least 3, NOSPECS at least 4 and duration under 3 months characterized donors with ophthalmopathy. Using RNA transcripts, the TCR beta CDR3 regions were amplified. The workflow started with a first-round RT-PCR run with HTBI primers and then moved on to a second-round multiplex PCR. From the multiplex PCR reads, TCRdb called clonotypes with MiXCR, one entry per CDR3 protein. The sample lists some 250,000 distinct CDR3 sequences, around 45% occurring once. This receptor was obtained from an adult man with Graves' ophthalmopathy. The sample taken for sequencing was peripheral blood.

CDR3 in DNA: TGTGCCAGCAGCTTAGAAGGTGCAGGGTCCTCACCCCTCCACTTT. This translates into CASSLEGAGSSPLHF. V usage is TRBV7-9 and J usage is TRBJ1-6; possible D gene TRBD1, 5 bases. The CDR3 is 15 residues long. The germline gives CDR1 SEHNR, CDR2 FQNEAQ (reference sequence). V was shortened by 1 base and J by 10 bases, with 14 bases between the two germline ends. Full variable domain (outside the CDR3, taken from reference TRBV7-9 and TRBJ1-6): DTGVSQNPRHKITKRGQNVTFRCDPISEHNRLYWYRQTLGQGPEFLTYFQNEAQLEKSRLLSDRFSAERPKGSFSTLEIQRTEQGDSAMYLCASSLEGAGSSPLHFGNGTRLTVT.